This entry lists 22 T cell receptor beta chains sequenced from one sample in a study of OX40 agonist ivuxolimab in advanced cancers. Sequenced by immunoSEQ multiplex PCR; TCRdb stores in-frame clones only, minus some. Among some 15,000 clones listed, just under 75% were seen once. The source was CD4+ or CD8+ T cells sorted from blood, collected in a trial of the OX40 agonist ivuxolimab. These receptors were obtained from an adult with an advanced solid tumor such as melanoma, head and neck, liver or kidney cancer.

Here the CDR3 reads CRPAGRKYNEQFF. CDR3 DNA sequence: TGCCGCCCTGCAGGGAGGAAATACAATGAGCAGTTCTTC. The chain has TRBV29-1 and TRBJ2-1; perhaps TRBD2 as D (6 bases). The CDR3 runs to 13 residues. Germline V gene data show CDR1 as SQVTM and CDR2 as ANQGSEA.

This clone showed up just a few times. V is TRBV27 and J is TRBJ1-5; TRBD1 agrees at 8 bases. CDR1 is MNHEY, CDR2 SMNVEV, per germline (reference sequence). V was clipped by 4 bases and J by 5 bases; unmatched bases: 4. This CDR3 comprises 14 residues. CDR3 in DNA: TGTGCCAGCAGTTGGTCAGGGGGCCATCAGCCCCAGCATTTT. It yields the protein CASSWSGGHQPQHF.

This rearrangement joins TRBV15 to TRBJ2-3; 8 bases line up with TRBD1. CDR1 LNHNV and CDR2 YYDKDF come from the germline V gene (reference sequence). The CDR3 is 15 residues long. The V segment lost 3 bases and the J segment 0 bases; nucleotides outside the gene matches: 2. CDR3 residues: CATSRWTGSTDTQYF. In nucleotides, the CDR3 is TGTGCCACCAGCAGGTGGACAGGGAGCACAGATACGCAGTATTTT.

This chain links TRBV7-6 with TRBJ2-1; no reliable D call. The length of the CDR3 is 14 residues. V was trimmed by 1 base and J by 5 bases, leaving 9 bases between them. Per germline, CDR1 SGHVS and CDR2 FNYEAQ. Written as DNA, the CDR3 is TGTGCCAGCAGCTTAGTGGCAGACCACAATGAGCAGTTCTTC. Translating gives CASSLVADHNEQFF.

The chain links TRBV4-3 to TRBJ2-7; D is perhaps TRBD2 (6 bases). The CDR3 is 13 amino acids. Trimming cost V 4 bases and J 3 bases, with 10 bases left between them. CDR1 and CDR2 (germline): LGHNA, YSLEER. In DNA, the CDR3 is TGCGCCAGCAGCCCGGGGGTCGGCTACGAGCAGTACTTC. Amino acids: CASSPGVGYEQYF.

This clone appeared once. The gene calls are TRBV7-8 and TRBJ2-7; 9 bases match TRBD1. Per the germline V gene, CDR1 is SGHVS and CDR2 is FQNEAQ. Trimming cost V 1 base and J 7 bases; bases outside gene matches: 2. This CDR3 is 13 amino acids long. This CDR3 is CASSLGGQGEQYF. Here the CDR3 DNA reads TGTGCCAGCAGCTTAGGGGGACAGGGAGAGCAGTACTTC.

This chain uses TRBV7-2 with TRBJ2-5; D is unclear. CDR3 size: 14 residues. Per germline, CDR1 SGHTA and CDR2 FQGNSA. Trimming left V 4 bases short and J 1 base short, with 10 bases between. DNA for the CDR3: TGTGCCAGCAGCTCTTTGTACAGCCAAGAGACCCAGTACTTC. It codes for CASSSLYSQETQYF.

The genes are TRBV28 and TRBJ1-1; D is undetermined. The CDR3 spans 14 residues. Germline V CDR1 and CDR2: MDHEN, SYDVKM. The ends were cut back, 6 bases at V and 5 bases at J, with 16 bases in the middle. DNA for the CDR3: TGTGCCAGCAGCCTTCGGAGCTTAGGGACTGAAGCTTTCTTT. This encodes CASSLRSLGTEAFF.

J is TRBJ2-7 and V is TRBV11-2; D is unresolved. Germline loops: CDR1 SGHAT, CDR2 FQNNGV. Trimming stripped 6 bases from V and 3 bases from J, with 15 bases between. The CDR3 is 14 amino acids. CDR3 region: CASRALGPFYEQYF. The CDR3 DNA reads TGTGCCAGCAGGGCCCTTGGCCCATTCTACGAGCAGTACTTC.

This clone occurred a few times. This chain uses TRBV27 with TRBJ2-3; a possible D gene is TRBD1 (6 bases). CDR1 is MNHEY, CDR2 SMNVEV, per germline (reference sequence). There are 16 residues in the CDR3. Trimming left V 6 bases short and J 4 bases short, with 20 bases between. The CDR3 sequence is CASSFRGWGSPDTQYF. As DNA, the CDR3 is TGTGCCAGCAGCTTCAGGGGTTGGGGAAGCCCAGATACGCAGTATTTT.

This chain links TRBV10-2 with TRBJ2-7; 7 bases align to TRBD1. This CDR3 comprises 14 residues. V lost 8 bases, J lost 0 bases, and 7 bases stayed unmatched. Germline values: CDR1 WSHSY, CDR2 SAAADI. The chain's CDR3 is CASLGGFGSYEQYF. The CDR3 DNA sequence: TGCGCCAGCCTAGGGGGCTTTGGCTCCTACGAGCAGTACTTC.

This clone is classed as medium-sized. This chain connects TRBV6-6 to TRBJ2-7, with 10 positions matching TRBD1. The germline V gene encodes CDR1 MNHNY and CDR2 SVGAGI (reference sequence). V lost 4 bases and J lost 2; bases outside the gene matches: 5. This CDR3 has 15 amino acids. The CDR3 reads CASSSGQGGPYEQYF. DNA for the CDR3: TGTGCCAGCAGTTCCGGACAGGGGGGGCCCTACGAGCAGTACTTC.

The chain links TRBV25-1 to TRBJ1-2, with unresolved D. V lost 2 bases and J lost 5, with 12 bases in between. The CDR3 contains 14 residues. Germline CDR1 MGHDK, CDR2 SYGVNS. In nucleotides, the CDR3 is TGTGCCAGCAGTGAAGTAGGGTTTGGTTATGGCTACACCTTC. This sequence encodes CASSEVGFGYGYTF.

J is TRBJ2-2 and V is TRBV7-6; tentatively, D is TRBD2 (7 bases). Deletions cut 5 bases from V and 6 bases from J, with 13 bases between. CDR3 length equals 14 residues. The germline CDR1 and CDR2 sequences are SGHVS and FNYEAQ. The CDR3 loop is CASSLRGGAGELFF. For the CDR3, the DNA is TGTGCCAGCAGCCTCAGGGGAGGGGCCGGGGAGCTGTTTTTT.

CDR3 nucleotides: TGTGCCAGCAGCTTAGATCCCATCCTTAACAATGAGCAGTTCTTC. Protein sequence: CASSLDPILNNEQFF. This sequence joins TRBV7-8 and TRBJ2-1; D gene uncertain. Per the germline V gene, CDR1 is SGHVS and CDR2 is FQNEAQ. The CDR3 loop spans 15 amino acids. Trimming shortened V by 1 base and J by 5 bases, and 12 bases separated the two germline ends.

The chain links TRBV7-2 to TRBJ2-2, with 7 bases that match TRBD2. This CDR3 is built from 16 residues. CDR1 is SGHTA, CDR2 FQGNSA, per germline. V lost 2 bases, J lost 1 base, and 4 bases stayed unmatched. CDR3 region: CASSLSGRVNTGELFF. The CDR3 nucleotides are TGTGCCAGCAGCTTAAGTGGGAGGGTGAACACCGGGGAGCTGTTTTTT. The whole variable domain, filled in from reference TRBV7-2 and TRBJ2-2, reads GAGVSQSPSNKVTEKGKDVELRCDPISGHTALYWYRQSLGQGLEFLIYFQGNSAPDKSGLPSDRFSAERTGGSVSTLTIQRTQQEDSAVYLCASSLSGRVNTGELFFGEGSRLTVL.

The CDR3 nucleotides are TGTGCCACCCGAAGCCGGGGAGACGTGAACACTGAAGCTTTCTTT. Its translation: CATRSRGDVNTEAFF. J is TRBJ1-1 and V is TRBV6-5; no clear D. This CDR3 comprises 15 residues. Trimming cost V 10 bases and J 0 bases, with 18 bases left between them. The germline V gene has CDR1 MNHEY and CDR2 SVGAGI.

The V gene is TRBV7-9, the J gene TRBJ2-2; D may be TRBD1 (7 bases). This CDR3 spans 17 amino acids. V gave up 4 bases and J gave up 4 bases, with 19 bases separating them. Germline loops: CDR1 SEHNR, CDR2 FQNEAQ (reference sequence). The CDR3 sequence: CASSSPGGGVVTGELFF. The DNA for the CDR3 is TGTGCCAGCAGCTCACCAGGAGGGGGCGTCGTCACCGGGGAGCTGTTTTTT.

This clone qualifies as medium-sized (0.01 to 0.1%). The CDR3 region is CTSSQAAGDDTEAFF. For the CDR3, the DNA is TGCACCAGCAGCCAAGCAGCAGGGGATGACACTGAAGCTTTCTTT. The rearrangement links TRBV1 to TRBJ1-1; TRBD1, the table's D call, lacks a check against the DNA. TRBV1 is a known pseudogene. The CDR3 sequence is 15 residues long.

This clone turned up a few times. The genes are TRBV7-9 and TRBJ2-1; 9 nucleotides line up with TRBD1. This CDR3 has 16 residues. Germline V gives CDR1 SEHNR, CDR2 FQNEAQ (reference sequence). The V and J ends lost 6 bases and 7 bases, in that order; junction bases with no gene match: 13. This CDR3 is CASRRLTGQGINEQFF. DNA of the CDR3: TGTGCCAGCAGAAGACTGACAGGACAGGGGATAAATGAGCAGTTCTTC.

This clone came up a few times. J is TRBJ2-7 and V is TRBV6-1; tentatively, D is TRBD1 (6 bases). The CDR3 runs 15 residues. Germline CDR1 is MNHNS and CDR2 is SASEGT. With 4 bases removed from V and 0 bases from J, the gap between germline ends came to 13 bases. CDR3 DNA: TGTGCCAGCAGTGCTGGGGGCCCTAGCTCCTACGAGCAGTACTTC. The encoded protein is CASSAGGPSSYEQYF.

This clone came up a few times. The junction departs from germline at one end; a sequencing error may be responsible. The V call is TRBV19, the J call TRBJ1-2; possibly TRBD1 for D (5 bases). Germline lookup yields CDR1 LNHDA and CDR2 SQIVND (reference sequence). The CDR3 contains 11 residues. The CDR3 loop reads CASSIGNRHRF. CDR3 coding DNA: TGTGCCAGTAGTATAGGCAACAGGCACCGCTTC. Based on the CDR3 plus reference TRBV19 and TRBJ1-2, the full variable domain is DGGITQSPKYLFRKEGQNVTLSCEQNLNHDAMYWYRQDPGQGLRLIYYSQIVNDFQKGDIAEGYSVSREKKESFPLTVTSAQKNPTAFYLCASSIGNRHRFGSGTRLTVV.